A single sample is the source of the 17 T cell receptor beta chains below, sequenced in a study of blood T cell repertoires in COVID-19. The table came from immunoSEQ multiplex PCR; TCRdb's copy has only in-frame clones and leaves some out. The sample consists of about 260,000 clones, around 90% of them appearing once. The material sequenced was PBMCs or T cells enriched from blood (not recorded which). These receptors were taken from a man aged 40-55 years who had been exposed to COVID-19.

This chain uses TRBV18 with TRBJ2-7; D is unresolved. This CDR3 comprises 14 residues. Germline V gene data show CDR1 as KGHSH and CDR2 as LQKENI. V was shortened by 2 bases and J by 2 bases, with 10 bases between the two germline ends. DNA for the CDR3: TGTGCCAGCTCACCAAGAGCGACCACCTACGAGCAGTACTTC. This translates into CASSPRATTYEQYF.

The chain combines TRBV18 with TRBJ1-1, with 7 nucleotides matching TRBD1. The CDR3 sequence is 13 residues long. Trimming removed 1 base from V and 7 bases from J; junction bases left unmatched: 3. The V gene's germline CDR1 is KGHSH and CDR2 LQKENI. This CDR3 is CASSPLRQGEAFF. CDR3 in DNA: TGTGCCAGCTCACCACTGAGACAGGGTGAAGCTTTCTTT.

This chain uses TRBV3-1 (or the pseudogene TRBV3-2) with TRBJ2-7; 7 positions agree with TRBD2. Germline V gene data show CDR1 as LGHDT and CDR2 as YNNKEL (reference sequence). The CDR3 runs 17 residues. Trimming took 3 bases from V and 3 from J; bases not matched to a gene: 14. CDR3 nucleotides: TGTGCCAGCAGCCACCACGAGTGGGGAGGGCCATACTACGAGCAGTACTTC. As protein: CASSHHEWGGPYYEQYF.

The chain combines TRBV2 with TRBJ1-4; the D gene is possibly TRBD1 (5 bases). The V gene's germline CDR1 is SNHLY and CDR2 FYNNEI. This CDR3 comprises 18 residues. Trimming cost V 5 bases and J 0 bases, with 19 bases left between them. CDR3 DNA: TGTGCCAGCAGTTTTAGGGACTCCCTCGGGTCAACTAATGAAAAACTGTTTTTT. Protein product: CASSFRDSLGSTNEKLFF. The complete variable domain, with remaining parts taken from reference TRBV2 and TRBJ1-4, reads EPEVTQTPSHQVTQMGQEVILRCVPISNHLYFYWYRQILGQKVEFLVSFYNNEISEKSEIFDDQFSVERPDGSNFTLKIRSTKLEDSAMYFCASSFRDSLGSTNEKLFFGSGTQLSVL.

This clone was seen once. This sequence joins TRBV29-1 and TRBJ1-1; D is undetermined. V was clipped by 4 bases and J by 3 bases, with 3 bases between them. CDR1 SQVTM and CDR2 ANQGSEA come from the germline V gene. This CDR3 region has 10 residues. CDR3 loop: CSVADTEAFF. DNA for the CDR3: TGCAGCGTTGCGGACACTGAAGCTTTCTTT.

The gene calls are TRBV9 and TRBJ1-5, with 8 nucleotides matching TRBD1. Germline assignment: CDR1 SGDLS and CDR2 YYNGEE. The ends lost 0 bases at V and 4 bases at J; junction bases unmatched: 0. This CDR3 is 14 amino acids long. The CDR3 DNA sequence: TGTGCCAGCAGCGTAGGGACAGGGAATCAGCCCCAGCATTTT. It specifies CASSVGTGNQPQHF.

The chain links TRBV4-1 to TRBJ2-1, with 7 bases aligning to TRBD2. The germline gives CDR1 MGHRA, CDR2 YSYEKL. V trimming: 1 base; J trimming: 3 bases; junction bases outside the gene matches: 3. This CDR3 is built from 15 residues. The CDR3 sequence is CASSQVTGGYNEQFF. For the CDR3, the DNA is TGCGCCAGCAGCCAAGTTACGGGAGGCTACAATGAGCAGTTCTTC.

The chain uses TRBV5-6 and TRBJ2-3; D is perhaps TRBD1 (6 bases). Germline CDR1 reads SGHDT; CDR2 reads YYEEEE. Trimming took off 6 bases at V and 3 bases at J, with 11 bases between the two ends. CDR3 length equals 13 residues. The CDR3 sequence: CASTDGQTDTQYF. The CDR3 nucleotides read TGTGCCAGCACCGATGGACAGACAGATACGCAGTATTTT.

This chain connects TRBV4-1 to TRBJ2-6; D is perhaps TRBD1 (6 bases). CDR1 and CDR2 (germline): MGHRA, YSYEKL. This CDR3 has 18 residues. V shed 5 bases and J shed 1 base, with 18 bases lying between them. The CDR3 DNA reads as TGCGCCAGCAGCGGTGTGGGGCAGGGGATTTCTGGGGCCAACGTCCTGACTTTC. The encoded protein is CASSGVGQGISGANVLTF.

The chain combines TRBV30 with TRBJ1-1; D may be TRBD1 (6 bases). Germline values: CDR1 GTSNPN, CDR2 SVGIG (reference sequence). The length of the CDR3 is 13 residues. Trimming took off 3 bases at V and 4 bases at J, with 12 bases between the two ends. CDR3 nucleotide sequence: TGTGCCTGGAGGATGGGGGGGCTCACTGAAGCTTTCTTT. Its protein is CAWRMGGLTEAFF.

The chain uses TRBV6-5 and TRBJ2-7; weak D call: TRBD2 (6 bases). This CDR3 contains 15 residues. V shed 6 bases and J shed 0 bases, with 15 bases lying between them. CDR1 and CDR2 from the germline V gene are MNHEY and SVGAGI. This CDR3 reads CASSPTSYTSYEQYF. DNA for the CDR3: TGTGCCAGCAGCCCCACTAGCTATACCTCCTACGAGCAGTACTTC.

The chain recombines TRBV13 with TRBJ2-4; 10 nucleotides align to TRBD1. The CDR3 loop spans 19 amino acids. Germline assignment: CDR1 PRHDT and CDR2 FYEKMQ (reference sequence). V lost 1 base, J lost 0 bases, and 9 bases stayed unmatched. CDR3 DNA: TGTGCCAGCAGCTTAGAGGGGACAGGGGATGATGAAGCCAAAAACATTCAGTACTTC. Translated, it gives CASSLEGTGDDEAKNIQYF.

The V and J genes are TRBV19 and TRBJ1-1; TRBD1 matches at 7 bases. The germline V gene encodes CDR1 LNHDA and CDR2 SQIVND (reference sequence). V shed 4 bases and J 7 bases; nucleotides not matched to a gene: 9. The CDR3 length is 14 residues. CDR3 DNA: TGTGCCAGTAGTACCTCGCCAGGGGGGAGTGAAGCTTTCTTT. Its protein product is CASSTSPGGSEAFF.

Only one count was recorded for this clone. The rearrangement joins TRBV6-5 to TRBJ2-7; 7 nucleotides agree with TRBD1. CDR1 MNHEY and CDR2 SVGAGI come from the germline V gene. The CDR3 totals 15 residues. V lost 5 bases and J lost 1; bases outside the gene matches: 8. DNA for the CDR3: TGTGCCAGCAGTCGCCGACAGGGAAGGTCCTACGAGCAGTACTTC. Its protein product is CASSRRQGRSYEQYF.

The chain recombines TRBV28 with TRBJ1-3, with TRBD1 matching over 7 bases. The CDR3 runs to 15 residues. Germline values: CDR1 MDHEN, CDR2 SYDVKM. V gave up 5 bases and J gave up 0 bases; unmatched junction bases: 4. CDR3 sequence reads: CASSHPGGSGNTIYF. As DNA, the CDR3 is TGTGCCAGCAGTCATCCAGGGGGCTCTGGAAACACCATATATTTT. Using reference TRBV28 and TRBJ1-3 for the parts outside the CDR3, the full variable domain is DVKVTQSSRYLVKRTGEKVFLECVQDMDHENMFWYRQDPGLGLRLIYFSYDVKMKEKGDIPEGYSVSREKKERFSLILESASTNQTSMYLCASSHPGGSGNTIYFGEGSWLTVV.

The V call is TRBV9, the J call TRBJ1-4; tentative D call: TRBD1 (6 bases). Deletions cut 3 bases from V and 8 bases from J, with 14 bases between. Germline V gene data show CDR1 as SGDLS and CDR2 as YYNGEE. This CDR3 has 14 amino acids. The CDR3 nucleotides are TGTGCCAGCAGCGGAGGGGGGGAAGGAGAAAAACTGTTTTTT. This codes for CASSGGGEGEKLFF.

The chain combines TRBV28 with TRBJ1-4, with TRBD1 matching 7 bases. The junction had 14 bases not matched to a gene; V was cut back by 4 bases and J by 6 bases. This CDR3 has 17 residues. Per the germline V gene, CDR1 is MDHEN and CDR2 is SYDVKM. The CDR3 is CASSSLNLAGGYEKLFF. The DNA of the CDR3 is TGTGCCAGCAGTTCATTAAACTTAGCAGGGGGTTATGAAAAACTGTTTTTT.